These T cell receptor beta chains were read from a single sample in a study of OX40 agonist ivuxolimab in advanced cancers. Generated by immunoSEQ multiplex PCR, the TCRdb table keeps only in-frame clones and is missing some. The sample lists about 73,000 clones; about 88% were seen once. Sample: CD4+ or CD8+ T cells sorted from blood, taken in a trial of the OX40 agonist ivuxolimab. The receptor source for this set is an adult with an advanced solid tumor such as melanoma, head and neck, liver or kidney cancer. CDR3s include the opening cysteine and the closing phenylalanine or tryptophan. The D gene is left open where the match is weak. Not all rows give a size; the values are once, few, many and, for expanded clones, a class.

v_call: TRBV4-1; d_call: TRBD1; clone_size: .; j_call: TRBJ1-2; cdr3_nt: TGCGCCAGTAGCCAAGAGTGGGCAGGGGGCTATGGCTACACCTTC; cdr3_aa: CASSQEWAGGYGYTF
v_call: TRBV11-3; d_call: .; clone_size: .; j_call: TRBJ2-2; cdr3_nt: TGTGCCAGCAGCTTAGAGGCAGGTACTACCGGGGAGCTGTTTTTT; cdr3_aa: CASSLEAGTTGELFF
v_call: TRBV4-1; d_call: .; clone_size: .; j_call: TRBJ2-7; cdr3_nt: TGCGCCAGCTCCCCCCACTCTATGGCCGAGCAGTACTTC; cdr3_aa: CASSPHSMAEQYF
v_call: TRBV5-4; d_call: .; clone_size: .; j_call: TRBJ1-3; cdr3_nt: TGTGCCAGCAGCTTGACGCAAATTGGGGTAAACACCATATATTTT; cdr3_aa: CASSLTQIGVNTIYF
v_call: TRBV7-3; d_call: .; clone_size: .; j_call: TRBJ2-7; cdr3_nt: TGTGCCAGCAGACGGGGCGCGGGGGAGCAGTACTTC; cdr3_aa: CASRRGAGEQYF
v_call: TRBV11-1; d_call: .; clone_size: .; j_call: TRBJ2-3; cdr3_nt: TGTGCCAGCAGCCCAAGATGGGACACAGATACGCAGTATTTT; cdr3_aa: CASSPRWDTDTQYF
v_call: TRBV10-3; d_call: .; clone_size: .; j_call: TRBJ1-1; cdr3_nt: TGTGCCATCCGGACGGATCAGGGTGAAGCTTTCTTT; cdr3_aa: CAIRTDQGEAFF
v_call: TRBV6-5; d_call: .; clone_size: .; j_call: TRBJ1-1; cdr3_nt: TGTGCCAGCAATATTATAGGGGGGAACACTGAAGCTTTCTTT; cdr3_aa: CASNIIGGNTEAFF
v_call: TRBV7-9; d_call: .; clone_size: once; j_call: TRBJ2-7; cdr3_nt: TGTGCCAGCAGCTTTCAGGACGGGGAGCAGTACTTC; cdr3_aa: CASSFQDGEQYF
v_call: TRBV25-1; d_call: .; clone_size: .; j_call: TRBJ2-3; cdr3_nt: TGTGCCAGCAGTGACTCGACAGCCCGCACAGATACGCAGTATTTT; cdr3_aa: CASSDSTARTDTQYF
v_call: TRBV9; d_call: .; clone_size: .; j_call: TRBJ1-4; cdr3_nt: TGTGCCAGCAGCGCCCGGGACACCTATAATGAAAAACTGTTTTTT; cdr3_aa: CASSARDTYNEKLFF
v_call: TRBV21-1; d_call: .; clone_size: .; j_call: TRBJ1-2; cdr3_nt: TGTGCCAGCAGCGCCCGACAGGGGGACTATGGCTATGGCTACACCTTC; cdr3_aa: CASSARQGDYGYGYTF
v_call: TRBV10-3; d_call: TRBD2; clone_size: .; j_call: TRBJ2-2; cdr3_nt: TGTGCCATCACCAGGCTAGCGGGGGCGGGGGAGCTGTTTTTT; cdr3_aa: CAITRLAGAGELFF
v_call: TRBV9; d_call: TRBD2; clone_size: once; j_call: TRBJ2-5; cdr3_nt: TGTGCCAGCAGCGTAGACCTAGCGGGAGGTCGGGAGACCCAGTACTTC; cdr3_aa: CASSVDLAGGRETQYF
v_call: TRBV7-9; d_call: TRBD1; clone_size: .; j_call: TRBJ1-1; cdr3_nt: TGTGCCAGCAGCTTTGTACAGGGGGCGATCACTGAAGCTTTCTTT; cdr3_aa: CASSFVQGAITEAFF
v_call: TRBV5-4; d_call: .; clone_size: once; j_call: TRBJ1-3; cdr3_nt: TGTGCCAGCAGCCTAAGGACAGCGCTGACTGGAAACACCATATATTTT; cdr3_aa: CASSLRTALTGNTIYF
v_call: TRBV29-1; d_call: TRBD1; clone_size: .; j_call: TRBJ2-1; cdr3_nt: TGCAGCGTTGAAGGGACAGGGAGGAATGAGCAGTTCTTC; cdr3_aa: CSVEGTGRNEQFF
v_call: TRBV29-1; d_call: TRBD2; clone_size: .; j_call: TRBJ2-1; cdr3_nt: TGCAGCGTCTTCAGCGGGAGGCTCAATGAGCAGTTCTTC; cdr3_aa: CSVFSGRLNEQFF
v_call: TRBV28; d_call: .; clone_size: once; j_call: TRBJ1-5; cdr3_nt: TGTGCCAGCAGGGTTCCCCCGGGTTTTAGGGCAGGCATCAATCAGCCCCAGCATTTT; cdr3_aa: CASRVPPGFRAGINQPQHF